This T cell receptor beta chain is from a study of cytomegalovirus exposure and HLA in healthy donors (dated by TCRdb to between 2016 and 2019). Turning to the overall study: An earlier analysis of fewer than 750 of the donors reported 250 to 300 Gb of sequence data and 117 million unique TCR beta sequences obtained from around 180 million T cells. Around 300 gigabases of sequencing data and tens of millions of unique TCR sequences were included in an early release covering roughly 700 HLA-typed donors. Of the roughly 400 genotyped donors, 65% to 90% fell in the genetic ancestry cluster associated with self-reported Caucasian donors. The study aimed to test whether cataloging public T cell receptors could reveal signatures of past pathogen exposure. The study used immunosequencing to profile the T cell repertoires of around 600 subjects and linked those repertoires to cytomegalovirus serostatus. Along with the approximately 700-subject first cohort, a separate validation cohort of more than 90 different subjects was used. To predict cytomegalovirus infection status, the study combined high-throughput TCR immunosequencing, statistical association of individual TCRs with disease status, and machine learning. In a later analysis, previously published TCR beta repertoires from hundreds of donors were re-analyzed and high-resolution HLA genotyping was added so that TCR occurrence patterns could be studied. In the later analysis, no new phenotypic data were used to find candidate immune exposures; instead, reliance was placed on TCR beta sequences and their occurrence across donors. An earlier analysis of some 500 of the donors applied high-throughput TCR beta sequencing to assess whether each TCR beta V gene segment acted as functional or pseudogenic. Donor age, sex, ethnicity and CMV serostatus were compiled together with the repertoire data. A later genetic analysis used genome-wide SNP genotypes for about 55% of the 666 donors, treating that subset as a discovery cohort. All discovery cohort repertoires had been generated on a single sequencing platform. HLA typing included class I and class II loci at four-digit resolution. Typing coverage varied by locus: about 620-630 donors for A, B, C, DRB1 and DQB1; more than 500 for DQA1; about 600 for DPA1; fewer than 480 for DPB1. Roughly 5 DR-DQ haplotypes were handled as single units for association and clustering, since linkage in the cohort was strong. Across around 400 genotyped donors of the cohort, an average of approximately 220,000 unique TCR beta nucleotide sequences per donor were sequenced, and about a sixth of those sequences were non-productive. Paper-wide results and their limitations: In a later analysis, over 15,000 TCR beta sequences were associated with specific HLA alleles at a false discovery rate of 0.05. The cohort was sequenced for TCR beta chains only, and without alpha or paired-chain data the features that could be detected were limited. A further reported finding was that TCR beta sequences accurately predicted the HLA-A and HLA-B alleles for most subjects in the first cohort. According to a later genetic analysis, donors in an Asian-associated ancestry cluster had fewer N-insertions in productive TCRs than the approximately 630-donor mean. A later genetic analysis associated a missense DCLRE1C variant with V-gene and J-gene trimming of TCR beta chains, and an independent cohort replicated the association. Presence/absence analyses assumed roughly uniform sequencing depth across donors, an assumption that may not hold. Because counts were too low, roughly 17 rarely observed V segments, including chromosome 9 orphons, were left out of the earlier analysis of 587 of the donors. Most TCR sequences were observed very rarely across donors, whereas some public TCRs were present in many individuals. According to the authors, the approach could potentially be generalized to other disease states and immunological phenotypes. Most CMV-associated TCR beta chains appeared to be HLA-restricted in a later analysis, and the HLA associations seemed to be driven largely by CMV exposure. Correlated functional status among segregating V segments might reflect linkage disequilibrium, but an unknown experimental factor could not be ruled out. When HLA alleles, especially DR and DQ, strongly co-occurred, TCR associations were difficult to assign to individual alleles. In a later analysis, several top co-occurrence clusters were reported to appear linked to parvovirus B19, influenza, CMV and Epstein-Barr virus. A later analysis found that HLA-associated TCR beta chains were more clonally expanded and had lower generation probabilities than equally common non-associated chains. The 87-base-pair reads could not distinguish some IMGT-functional V segments, including TRBV6-2 and TRBV6-3, so those segments were excluded. According to a later analysis, TCR association rates differed among HLA loci, with DRB1 alleles showing the most associated TCRs and HLA-C alleles showing the fewest. In both the original and validation cohorts, the classifier was reported to diagnose cytomegalovirus status with high specificity and sensitivity. HLA typing was unavailable for some donors at each locus, so association tests used only the typed subset. The only immune exposure information available for the cohort was CMV serostatus. In an earlier analysis of 587 of the donors, most TCR beta V segments appeared in productive rearrangements about 87% or about 30% of the time, broadly matching IMGT annotations. In vitro tests confirmed that a few of the cytomegalovirus-associated TCR beta chains recognize cytomegalovirus antigens. In the study, 150 to 200 TCR beta chains were listed as associated with cytomegalovirus. A group of highly shared sequence variants was considered likely to be a technical artifact of the sequencing pipeline.

The CDR3 contains 14 residues, cysteine and phenylalanine counted. Just the 42-base CDR3 DNA is kept, in frame starting at base 1. Looking up the germline V gene yields CDR1 KGHSH and CDR2 LQKENI. Trimming at the junction amounts to 5 bases on V and 5 bases on J, and the germline ends lie 15 bases apart. The cohort comprised 710 or so healthy bone marrow donors. Cohort members were all nominally healthy when sampled, although unrecorded immune exposures were likely present. CMV serostatus was positive for about 270 and negative for about 50% of the roughly 700 cohort members, and was not recorded for this donor. A peripheral blood sample was collected from each donor, and TCR beta sequencing was performed on peripheral blood mononuclear cells. The Qiagen DNeasy Blood Extraction Kit was used to extract genomic DNA from the blood cell samples. Notes on this clone: Its antigen remains unidentified. The sample holds no much larger clone one base away, and base qualities are not on file.

The method was the immunoSEQ multiplex PCR assay. A mixture of 60 forward primers for TCR Vbeta segments and 13 reverse primers for TCR Jbeta segments was used in the multiplex PCR. Amplification of the CDR3 region of rearranged TCR beta genes was performed with a multiplex PCR assay on genomic DNA. The amplified TCR beta libraries were sequenced on the Illumina HiSeq System as 87-base-pair reads. Per the authors' processing: A later analysis counted approximately 84 million unique TCR beta chains across the 666 repertoires, and 9 million to 14 million of these chains were shared by at least two donors. A nearest-neighbor algorithm error-corrected the raw reads and collapsed the reads into unique sequences, merging closely related sequences to remove PCR and sequencing errors. V, D and J gene segments were assigned by aligning CDR3 sequences to IMGT reference sequences. For a sequence to be retained, a match of at least six nucleotides to both a V gene segment and a J gene segment was required. Rearrangements were called productive when the CDR3 lacked stop codons and stayed in frame with V and J; all others were non-productive. Following IMGT convention, CDR3 was defined as the stretch from the second conserved V-encoded cysteine up to the conserved J-encoded phenylalanine. Sequences without an unambiguous match to a single V gene segment were excluded from the earlier analysis of over 500 of the donors. In an earlier analysis of about 590 of the donors, a V segment was called functional when productive rearrangements were above 56.7%, and segregating when the standard deviation between donors exceeded 5%. To diagnose cytomegalovirus status from the catalog of TCR beta chain sequences, a statistical classification framework was built. In a later analysis, TCR nucleotide sequences were compared against IMGT/GENE-DB human TR gene sequences so that V and J genes could be assigned. In a later analysis, CDR3 sequences and most-parsimonious VDJ recombination scenarios were assigned using the TCRdist pipeline. In a later analysis, every TCR beta chain was defined by the combination of its CDR3 amino acid sequence and its V-gene family, and reads without a unique V-gene family were dropped. To address suspected cross-contamination and a sequencing artifact, a later analysis removed approximately 590 highly shared, low-generation-probability nucleotide sequences. For each public chain, a later analysis derived a clonal expansion index from normalized ranks of inferred template counts within each repertoire. A later analysis computed generation probabilities with a VDJ recombination model fitted to out-of-frame rearrangements, and checked the results against IGoR. A later analysis scored TCR-TCR, TCR-HLA and TCR-CMV co-occurrence with hypergeometric tests, applying a repertoire-size bias correction to TCR pairs. In a later analysis, false discovery rates were estimated by permuting HLA or CMV assignments 20 times. In a later analysis, co-occurring TCRs were grouped using DBSCAN, and TCRdist sequence similarity was added for clustering within HLA-allele-positive subsets. Co-occurrence clustering excluded repertoires with fewer than 30,000 or more than 120,000 public chains, plus five with anomalous nucleotide sharing. TCRdb limited this immuneACCESS table to in-frame rearrangements with V and J called. A share of clones is missing; checked studies link under half to unresolved V genes, and the rest is unexplained. Clonal size and the V and J genes are those of that table, whereas D and trimming came from the DNA. A total of about 94,000 clones appear in this sample, roughly four fifths of them only once. The leading ten clones occupy around a tenth of the sample.

The sequence was obtained from a human donor in good health. The sample taken for sequencing was PBMCs. Rearrangement joined TRBV18 to TRBJ1-2, with the D gene too uncertain to name. This receptor has the CDR3 CASSTGVAPYGYTF. Here is the DNA: TGTGCCAGCTCAACCGGAGTGGCCCCATATGGCTACACCTTC.